The 12 T cell receptor beta chains below were found in one sample sequenced in a study of CD8+ T cells in alopecia areata. Sequencing relied on a cDNA template that was reverse transcribed from extracted RNA. The table came from immunoSEQ multiplex PCR; TCRdb's copy has only in-frame clones and leaves some out. There are more than 85,000 clones in the sample; under 70% occur only once, and around 16% lies in the top ten. Treatment given: oral pan-JAK inhibitor, 5-10 mg twice daily. The input for sequencing was CD8+ T cells sorted from blood, taken at week 4, from a patient treated with tofacitinib. These receptors were collected from a human donor with alopecia areata.

The chain couples TRBV13 to TRBJ1-5; the D is unclear. Germline V lookup: CDR1 PRHDT, CDR2 FYEKMQ (reference sequence). V was shortened by 0 bases and J by 7 bases, with 7 bases between the two germline ends. The CDR3 consists of 13 residues. CDR3 in DNA: TGTGCCAGCAGCTTAGGCGGTAGCCAGCCCCAGCATTTT. Translated: CASSLGGSQPQHF.

This clone was recorded a few times. V gene TRBV4-1 combines with J gene TRBJ2-7; D not certain. CDR1 is MGHRA and CDR2 is YSYEKL in the germline V gene. Trimming stripped 0 bases from V and 2 bases from J, with 11 bases between. The CDR3 runs to 15 residues. The CDR3 nucleotides are TGCGCCAGCAGCCAAGAGAGGCACAGTACCTACGAGCAGTACTTC. Its translation: CASSQERHSTYEQYF.

The chain is built from TRBV27 and TRBJ2-1; D is possibly TRBD2 (5 bases). This CDR3 region has 13 residues. Germline V CDR1 and CDR2: MNHEY, SMNVEV (reference sequence). V was cut by 7 bases and J by 0 bases, with 7 bases left in between. This chain's CDR3 is CASTGYSYNEQFF. The CDR3 bases are TGTGCCAGCACGGGATACTCCTACAATGAGCAGTTCTTC.

CDR3 amino acids: CAWSVGGGNEQFF. The CDR3 DNA reads as TGTGCCTGGAGTGTAGGAGGGGGCAATGAGCAGTTCTTC. The rearrangement joins TRBV30 to TRBJ2-1, with D perhaps matching TRBD1 or TRBD2 (6 bases each). The CDR3 extends over 13 amino acids. Trimming removed 0 bases from V and 6 bases from J, with 9 bases in between. Looked up from germline, CDR1 is GTSNPN and CDR2 is SVGIG (reference sequence).

This clone is categorized as medium-sized (0.01 to 0.1%). The CDR3 protein is CASSLTSMGGEKLFF. CDR3 in DNA: TGTGCCAGCAGCTTAACTTCGATGGGGGGTGAAAAACTGTTTTTT. The V and J genes are TRBV7-6 and TRBJ1-4, with D possibly being TRBD1 (5 bases). Germline CDR1 SGHVS, CDR2 FNYEAQ. V lost 2 bases, J lost 7 bases, and 14 bases lay in between. The length of the CDR3 is 15 residues.

The rearrangement joins TRBV7-3 to TRBJ2-3; 8 positions agree with TRBD2. The germline V gene has CDR1 SGHTA and CDR2 FQGTGA. J lost 2 bases, V lost 2 bases, and 6 bases had no gene match. CDR3 length equals 16 residues. The CDR3 protein is CASSLGAGADTDTQYF. The CDR3 region has the DNA TGTGCCAGCAGCTTAGGAGCGGGGGCCGACACAGATACGCAGTATTTT.

This rearrangement joins TRBV29-1 to TRBJ1-1; possible D gene TRBD1, 5 bases. CDR1 is SQVTM, CDR2 ANQGSEA, per germline. The CDR3 consists of 13 residues. Trimming cost V 0 bases and J 3 bases, with 8 bases left between them. In DNA form, the CDR3 reads TGCAGCGTTGAAGAACAGGAAGACACTGAAGCTTTCTTT. Protein product: CSVEEQEDTEAFF.

For the CDR3, the DNA is TGCGCCAGCAGCCAAGTCCCATCGTCGAACACTGAAGCTTTCTTT. Protein product: CASSQVPSSNTEAFF. The chain combines TRBV4-1 with TRBJ1-1; D not certain. CDR3 length equals 15 residues. V was clipped by 1 base and J by 1 base, with 10 bases between them. Germline V gene sequence: CDR1 MGHRA, CDR2 YSYEKL.

This chain links TRBV4-1 with TRBJ1-2, with TRBD1 as a possible D gene (5 bases). From germline, CDR1 is MGHRA and CDR2 YSYEKL. The CDR3 totals 13 residues. Trimming shortened V by 0 bases and J by 5 bases, and 7 bases separated the two germline ends. The CDR3 loop is CASSQEGTYGYTF. CDR3 in DNA: TGCGCCAGCAGCCAAGAGGGGACTTATGGCTACACCTTC.

This clone has just a few counts. V is TRBV29-1 and J is TRBJ2-7; tentative D call: TRBD1 (5 bases). V lost 0 bases and J lost 3, with 18 bases in between. CDR3 length equals 16 residues. Germline V gene sequence: CDR1 SQVTM, CDR2 ANQGSEA. This CDR3 is CSVEEPRGRWDYEQYF. CDR3 nucleotides: TGCAGCGTTGAAGAACCAAGGGGCAGATGGGACTACGAGCAGTACTTC.

The J gene is TRBJ2-7, the V gene TRBV30; 7 bases align to TRBD2. This CDR3 contains 13 residues. Unmatched junction bases numbered 3, after V lost 2 bases and J lost 2 bases. Germline V gene data show CDR1 as GTSNPN and CDR2 as SVGIG (reference sequence). In DNA, the CDR3 is TGTGCCTGGAGTTCAGGACTAGCCTACGAGCAGTACTTC. Translation: CAWSSGLAYEQYF.

The V call is TRBV30, the J call TRBJ2-5; 12 positions match TRBD1. The DNA end favors TRBJ2-7, so the J call may be wrong. The CDR3 has 14 amino acids. The V gene's germline CDR1 is GTSNPN and CDR2 SVGIG (reference sequence). Here the CDR3 reads CAWSTGTGGSEQYF. DNA for the CDR3: TGTGCCTGGAGCACCGGGACAGGGGGCTCCGAGCAGTACTTC.